This entry features one TCR beta chain sequence. Germline is not matched at one junction end, which may reflect a read error. Three rounds of nested PCR, following a modified ARM-PCR protocol, produced the TCRbeta library. Using its own MiXCR run on the multiplex PCR reads, TCRdb lists one record per CDR3 protein. The data show fewer than 120,000 distinct CDR3 sequences, about 80% seen once. This CDR3 has 15 amino acids. Germline loops: CDR1 SEHNR, CDR2 FQNEAQ (reference sequence). No cell sorting was done before RNA was extracted from the tissue. The data belong to a study of tumor and adjacent non-tumor tissue in lung cancer.

Sequencing was carried out using lung tumor tissue. This clonotype originated in a man in his 70s with non-small cell lung cancer. V gene TRBV7-9 combines with J gene TRBJ2-5, with D perhaps TRBD1 or TRBD2 (5 bases each). CDR3 sequence reads: CASSLDMRGRETQYF. CDR3 bases: TGTGCCAGCAGCTTAGACATGAGGGGCCGAGAGACCCAATACTTC.